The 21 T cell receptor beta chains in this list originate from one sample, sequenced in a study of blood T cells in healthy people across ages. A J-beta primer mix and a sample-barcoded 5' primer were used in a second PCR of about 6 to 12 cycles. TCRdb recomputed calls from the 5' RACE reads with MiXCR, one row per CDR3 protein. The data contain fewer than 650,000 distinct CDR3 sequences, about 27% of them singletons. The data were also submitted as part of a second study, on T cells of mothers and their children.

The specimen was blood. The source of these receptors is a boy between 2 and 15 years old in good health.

As DNA, the CDR3 is TGTGCCAGCAGCTTAGAAGCTAGCGGAGGGACCCAGTACTTC. Encoded protein: CASSLEASGGTQYF. The rearrangement joins TRBV7-2 to TRBJ2-5; 7 bases fit TRBD2. The ends lost 1 base at V and 7 bases at J; junction bases unmatched: 6. CDR1 and CDR2 from the germline V gene are SGHTA and FQGNSA. The CDR3 has 14 amino acids.

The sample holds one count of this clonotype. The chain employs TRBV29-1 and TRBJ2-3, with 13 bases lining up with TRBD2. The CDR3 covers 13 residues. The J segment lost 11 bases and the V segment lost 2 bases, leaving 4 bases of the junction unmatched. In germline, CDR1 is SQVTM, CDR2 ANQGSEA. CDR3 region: CSVETRLAGGQYF. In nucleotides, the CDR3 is TGCAGCGTTGAAACCAGACTAGCGGGAGGGCAGTATTTT.

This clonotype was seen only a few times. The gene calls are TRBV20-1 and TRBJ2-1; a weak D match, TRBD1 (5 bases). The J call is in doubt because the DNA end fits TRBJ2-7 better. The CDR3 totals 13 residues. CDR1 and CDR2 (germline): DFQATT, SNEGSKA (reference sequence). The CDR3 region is CSAAEDSPYEQYF. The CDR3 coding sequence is TGCAGTGCTGCCGAAGACAGTCCCTACGAGCAGTACTTC.

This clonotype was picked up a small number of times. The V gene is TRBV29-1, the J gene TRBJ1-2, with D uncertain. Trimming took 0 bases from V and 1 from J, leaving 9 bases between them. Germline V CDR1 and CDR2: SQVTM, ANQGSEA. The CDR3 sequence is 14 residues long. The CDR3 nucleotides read TGCAGCGTTGAAGATGAGGGAATTAACTATGGCTACACCTTC. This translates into CSVEDEGINYGYTF.

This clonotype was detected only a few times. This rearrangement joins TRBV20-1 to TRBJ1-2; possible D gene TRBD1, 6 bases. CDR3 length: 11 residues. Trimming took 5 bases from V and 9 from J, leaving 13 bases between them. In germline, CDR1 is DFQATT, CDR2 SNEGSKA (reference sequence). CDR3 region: CSAPRGGSYTF. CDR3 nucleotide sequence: TGCAGTGCTCCTCGAGGGGGTAGCTACACCTTC.

The CDR3 reads CATSRDRARQETQYF. CDR3 coding DNA: TGTGCCACCAGCAGAGATAGGGCTAGACAAGAGACCCAGTACTTC. This rearrangement joins TRBV15 to TRBJ2-5, with D unresolved. The germline V and J ends were trimmed by 0 bases and 2 bases, with 10 bases remaining between them. Germline assignment: CDR1 LNHNV and CDR2 YYDKDF (reference sequence). The CDR3 spans 15 residues.

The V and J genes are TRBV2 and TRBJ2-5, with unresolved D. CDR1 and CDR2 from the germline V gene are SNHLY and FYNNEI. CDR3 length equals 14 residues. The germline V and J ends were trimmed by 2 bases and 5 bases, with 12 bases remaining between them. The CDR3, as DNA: TGTGCCAGCAGTGAAAGTCTGGGTTTTGAGACCCAGTACTTC. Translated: CASSESLGFETQYF.

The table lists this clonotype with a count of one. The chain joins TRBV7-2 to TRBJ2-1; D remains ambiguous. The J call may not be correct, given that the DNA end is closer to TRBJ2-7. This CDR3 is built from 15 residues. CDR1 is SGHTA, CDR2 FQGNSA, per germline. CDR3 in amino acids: CASMLLTARPYEQYF. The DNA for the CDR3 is TGTGCCAGCATGCTTCTCACAGCCAGACCCTACGAGCAGTACTTC.

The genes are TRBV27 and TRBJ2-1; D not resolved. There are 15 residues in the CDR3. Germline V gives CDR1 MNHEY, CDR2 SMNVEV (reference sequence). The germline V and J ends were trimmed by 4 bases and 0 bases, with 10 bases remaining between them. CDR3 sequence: CASSSLVGSYNEQFF. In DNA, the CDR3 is TGTGCCAGCAGTTCCTTGGTAGGCTCCTACAATGAGCAGTTCTTC.

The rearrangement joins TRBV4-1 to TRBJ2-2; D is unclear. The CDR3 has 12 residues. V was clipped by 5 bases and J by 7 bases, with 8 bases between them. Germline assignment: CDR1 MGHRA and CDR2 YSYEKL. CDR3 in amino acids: CASSSRIGELFF. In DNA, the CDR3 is TGCGCCAGCAGCTCAAGGATCGGGGAGCTGTTTTTT.

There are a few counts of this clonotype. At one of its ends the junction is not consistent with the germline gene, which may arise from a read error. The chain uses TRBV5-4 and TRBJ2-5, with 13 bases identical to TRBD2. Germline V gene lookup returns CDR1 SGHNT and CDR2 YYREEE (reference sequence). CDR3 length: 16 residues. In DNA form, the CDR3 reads TGTGCCAGCAGCCCTAAACTAGCGGGAGGGTATGAGACCCAGGACTTC. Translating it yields CASSPKLAGGYETQDF.

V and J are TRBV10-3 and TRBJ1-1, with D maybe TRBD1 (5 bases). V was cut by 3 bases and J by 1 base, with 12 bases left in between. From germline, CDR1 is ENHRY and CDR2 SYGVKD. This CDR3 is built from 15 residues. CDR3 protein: CAISESGRGNTEAFF. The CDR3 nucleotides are TGTGCCATCAGTGAATCAGGGCGCGGGAACACTGAAGCTTTCTTT.

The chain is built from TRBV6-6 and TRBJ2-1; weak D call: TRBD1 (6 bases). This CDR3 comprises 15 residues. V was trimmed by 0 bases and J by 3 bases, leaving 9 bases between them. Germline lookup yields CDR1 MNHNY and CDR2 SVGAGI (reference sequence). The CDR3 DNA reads TGTGCCAGCAGTTACTCGGGGGCCTTCTACAATGAGCAGTTCTTC. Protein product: CASSYSGAFYNEQFF.

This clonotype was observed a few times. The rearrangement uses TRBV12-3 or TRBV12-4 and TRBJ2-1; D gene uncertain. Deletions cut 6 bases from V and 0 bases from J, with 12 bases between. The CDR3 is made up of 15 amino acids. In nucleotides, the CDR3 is TGTGCCAGCAGACCACGTGGGTACTCCTACAATGAGCAGTTCTTC. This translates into CASRPRGYSYNEQFF.

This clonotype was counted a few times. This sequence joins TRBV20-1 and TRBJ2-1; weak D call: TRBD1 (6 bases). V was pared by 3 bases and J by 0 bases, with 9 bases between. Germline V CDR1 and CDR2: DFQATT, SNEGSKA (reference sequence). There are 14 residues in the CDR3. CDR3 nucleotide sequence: TGCAGTGCTAGCTCGGACAGCTCCTACAATGAGCAGTTCTTC. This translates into CSASSDSSYNEQFF.

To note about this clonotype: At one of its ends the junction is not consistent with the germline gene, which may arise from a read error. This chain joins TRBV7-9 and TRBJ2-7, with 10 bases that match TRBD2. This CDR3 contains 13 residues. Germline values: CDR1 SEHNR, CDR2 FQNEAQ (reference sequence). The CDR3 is CASSLAGGEEQYF. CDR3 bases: TGTGCCAGCAGTTTAGCGGGGGGTGAAGAGCAGTACTTC.

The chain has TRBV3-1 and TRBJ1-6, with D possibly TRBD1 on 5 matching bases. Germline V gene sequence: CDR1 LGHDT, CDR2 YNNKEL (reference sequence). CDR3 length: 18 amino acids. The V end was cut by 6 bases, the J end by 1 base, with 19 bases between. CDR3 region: CASSPGTFMGSYNSPLHF. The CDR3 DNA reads TGTGCCAGCAGTCCCGGGACTTTTATGGGGTCCTATAATTCACCCCTCCACTTT.

CDR3 loop: CASSQDSTGYIQYF. CDR3 sequence (DNA): TGCGCCAGCAGCCAAGACTCGACAGGGTACATTCAGTACTTC. The V call is TRBV4-1, the J call TRBJ2-4; 7 nucleotides line up with TRBD1. Germline CDR1 reads MGHRA; CDR2 reads YSYEKL. This CDR3 has 14 amino acids. Trimming took 0 bases from V and 8 from J; bases not matched to a gene: 4.

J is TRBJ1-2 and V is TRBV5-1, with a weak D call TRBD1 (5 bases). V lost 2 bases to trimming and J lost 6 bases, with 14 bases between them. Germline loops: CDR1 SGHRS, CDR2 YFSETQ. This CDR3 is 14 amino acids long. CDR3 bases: TGCGCCAGCAGCTTTCAGGGCCAGGGAGATGGCTACACCTTC. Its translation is CASSFQGQGDGYTF.

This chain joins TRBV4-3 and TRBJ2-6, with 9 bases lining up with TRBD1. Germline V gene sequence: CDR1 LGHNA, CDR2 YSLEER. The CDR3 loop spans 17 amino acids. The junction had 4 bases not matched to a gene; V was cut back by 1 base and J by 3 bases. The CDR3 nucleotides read TGCGCCAGCAGCCAAGGGACAGGGGCTAGTGGGGCCAACGTCCTGACTTTC. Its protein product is CASSQGTGASGANVLTF.

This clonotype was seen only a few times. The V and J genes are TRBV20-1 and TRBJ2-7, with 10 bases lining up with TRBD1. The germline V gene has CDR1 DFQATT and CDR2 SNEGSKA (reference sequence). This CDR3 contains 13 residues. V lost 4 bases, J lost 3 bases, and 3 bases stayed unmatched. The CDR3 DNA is TGCAGTGCTACCCGGGACAGGGGCTACGAGCAGTACTTC. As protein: CSATRDRGYEQYF.